This T cell receptor (beta chain) comes out of a study of T cell changes during pregnancy in multiple sclerosis. Profiling relied on immunoSEQ multiplex PCR, and the TCRdb table lists in-frame clones only, not all of them. The profile shows around 30,000 clones, roughly 87% of them singletons. V was trimmed by 4 bases and J by 2 bases, leaving 8 bases between them. This CDR3 comprises 13 residues. CDR1 is SNHLY, CDR2 FYNNEI, per germline. The source was CD4+ T cells from peripheral blood mononuclear cells, collected in the second trimester of pregnancy. The origin of this receptor is a female donor with multiple sclerosis, enrolled in a pregnancy study. This chain joins TRBV2 and TRBJ2-5; D is ambiguous. The CDR3 nucleotides are TGTGCCAGCAGTGTCCTTAATCAAGAGACCCAGTACTTC. The encoded protein is CASSVLNQETQYF.